This TCR beta chain appears in the sequencing data of a study of shared clonotypes between healthy human individuals. On this clone itself: No antigen is known for it.

Notes on the study in general: Naive CD4 clonotypes overlapped across a few donors at roughly 5%. Sequencing depth was predicted to influence how clonotypes are shared among donors.

Sequencing used immunoSEQ multiplex PCR; TCRdb keeps in-frame clones, though not all of them. The sample includes fewer than 1 million clones, 95% to 97% of them seen just once. Naive-designated CD8 cells lacked CD45RO, were positively enriched for CCR7, and omitted terminally differentiated effector memory CD45RA+ cells. Germline V gene data show CDR1 as SGHTA and CDR2 as FQGNSA. V shed 6 bases and J shed 7 bases, with 16 bases lying between them. The CDR3 totals 13 residues. The sequence was collected from a man in his thirties or forties in good health. The chain has TRBV7-2 and TRBJ2-7; D is unclear. The sequenced sample was naive CD8+ T cells sorted from blood. The CDR3 loop is CASSLKGLREQYF. The CDR3 nucleotides read TGTGCCAGCAGTCTAAAAGGGCTGAGGGAGCAGTACTTC. Full variable domain (rest looked up from reference TRBV7-2 and TRBJ2-7): GAGVSQSPSNKVTEKGKDVELRCDPISGHTALYWYRQSLGQGLEFLIYFQGNSAPDKSGLPSDRFSAERTGGSVSTLTIQRTQQEDSAVYLCASSLKGLREQYFGPGTRLTVT.